This T cell receptor (beta chain) was identified during a study of OX40 agonist ivuxolimab in advanced cancers. Study details: Aged roughly 23 to 90 with a mean of 60 years, they were 82.7% male.

General study findings and limits: Dose levels from 0.1 to 3.0 mg/kg saw CD4+ and CD8+ blood T cells expand clonally by week 6.

A note on this clone: Its antigen is as yet unknown.

This CDR3 has 14 residues. V shed 5 bases and J 6 bases; nucleotides not matched to a gene: 6. Germline V gene data show CDR1 as SGHTA and CDR2 as FQGNSA. Using immunoSEQ multiplex PCR, the repertoire was profiled, and TCRdb retains in-frame clones only, with some absent. The data hold about 88,000 clones, with approximately 85% observed a single time. The sampling schedule covered blood at baseline, cycle 4 day 1, and cycle 7 day 1. The J gene is TRBJ2-1, the V gene TRBV7-2; 8 positions match TRBD2. The sequenced sample was CD4+ or CD8+ T cells sorted from blood, obtained in a trial of the OX40 agonist ivuxolimab. This sequence originates from an adult with an advanced solid tumor such as melanoma, head and neck, liver or kidney cancer. The CDR3 DNA reads as TGTGCCAGCAGCCTCAGGACTAGCTTCAATGAGCAGTTCTTC. Translated, it gives CASSLRTSFNEQFF.